The T cell receptor beta chain described here comes from a study of T cells in localized non-small cell lung cancer. This CDR3 comprises 16 residues. Looked up from germline, CDR1 is MNHGY and CDR2 is SAAAGT. V was shortened by 7 bases and J by 8 bases, with 23 bases between the two germline ends. This clone has just a few counts. Clones were sequenced by immunoSEQ multiplex PCR, and TCRdb holds only the in-frame ones, with some missing. The top ten hold about 20% of the sample, which has about 370 clones, about a quarter seen once. The rearrangement uses TRBV6-8 and TRBJ1-4, with D possibly TRBD1 on 6 matching bases. The sequenced sample was lung tumor tissue, obtained before any cancer treatment. The clonotype comes from a man aged 40 to 69 with stage III squamous cell lung carcinoma. CDR3 sequence (DNA): TGTGCCAGCACGATCGGGAATTGGGGGGCAGGCGAAAAACTGTTTTTT. This gives the protein CASTIGNWGAGEKLFF.